One sample yielded the 26 T cell receptor beta chains listed below, sequenced in a study of cytomegalovirus exposure and HLA in healthy donors. The study ran its PCR with 60 Vbeta and 13 Jbeta primers. Sequenced by immunoSEQ multiplex PCR; TCRdb stores in-frame clones only, minus some. The sample consists of around 150,000 clones, roughly 70% of them appearing once. The material sequenced was PBMCs. The receptors were sampled from a man in his forties or fifties in good health and CMV-seronegative.

CDR3 sequence reads: CASSEPGQGDEKLFF. The CDR3 DNA sequence: TGTGCCAGCAGTGAACCGGGACAGGGGGATGAAAAACTGTTTTTT. This chain links TRBV6-1 with TRBJ1-4; TRBD1 aligns across 11 bases. J was trimmed by 6 bases and V by 2 bases; bases with no gene match: 2. From germline, CDR1 is MNHNS and CDR2 SASEGT. This CDR3 is 15 amino acids long.

This clone has a count of ten or more. V and J are TRBV11-3 and TRBJ2-1, with a tentative D call TRBD1 (5 bases). This CDR3 is built from 16 residues. V was trimmed by 5 bases and J by 1 base, leaving 15 bases between them. Germline V gene data show CDR1 as SGHNT and CDR2 as YENEEA. CDR3 sequence (DNA): TGTGCCAGCAGCCCCCGACAGTCAGGTTCCTACAATGAGCAGTTCTTC. Amino acids: CASSPRQSGSYNEQFF.

This chain connects TRBV6-5 to TRBJ2-7, with D possibly being TRBD1 (5 bases). This CDR3 region has 12 residues. The V end lost 4 bases, the J end lost 4 bases, and 8 bases lay between the germline ends. CDR1 MNHEY and CDR2 SVGAGI come from the germline V gene. In DNA form, the CDR3 reads TGTGCCAGCAGTTCAGACAGTTACGAGCAGTACTTC. Protein product: CASSSDSYEQYF.

The sample holds a few counts of this clone. The genes are TRBV5-4 and TRBJ2-4, with D tentatively TRBD1 (5 bases). This CDR3 has 12 amino acids. The germline V gene has CDR1 SGHNT and CDR2 YYREEE (reference sequence). Trimming cost V 3 bases and J 5 bases, with 6 bases left between them. The CDR3 DNA reads TGTGCCAGCAGCTCCAGGGAAAACATTCAGTACTTC. Protein: CASSSRENIQYF.

The DNA for the CDR3 is TGTGCCAGCAGTGAAGCGACAGGGGACGCCTACGAGCAGTACTTC. This gives the protein CASSEATGDAYEQYF. J is TRBJ2-7 and V is TRBV6-1; TRBD1 matches at 8 bases. Per the germline V gene, CDR1 is MNHNS and CDR2 is SASEGT. J was trimmed by 2 bases and V by 0 bases; bases with no gene match: 3. CDR3 length: 15 residues.

CDR3 residues: CAWRHEDGEAFF. In DNA form, the CDR3 reads TGTGCCTGGAGGCACGAGGATGGTGAAGCTTTCTTT. This chain links TRBV30 with TRBJ1-1; D unclear. Between the trimmed V and J ends, which lost 3 bases and 7 bases, there was a span of 12 bases. CDR1 is GTSNPN, CDR2 SVGIG, per germline (reference sequence). The CDR3 extends over 12 amino acids.

The genes are TRBV9 and TRBJ2-3; tentative D call: TRBD2 (6 bases). The germline gives CDR1 SGDLS, CDR2 YYNGEE. The length of the CDR3 is 14 residues. The ends were cut back, 5 bases at V and 0 bases at J, with 10 bases in the middle. The DNA of the CDR3 is TGTGCCAGCAGGCGGGGAGCTAGCACAGATACGCAGTATTTT. Protein sequence: CASRRGASTDTQYF.

The V call is TRBV5-6, the J call TRBJ2-7, with D perhaps matching TRBD2 (6 bases). The V end was cut by 0 bases, the J end by 5 bases, with 12 bases between. This CDR3 has 14 amino acids. CDR1 SGHDT and CDR2 YYEEEE come from the germline V gene. DNA of the CDR3: TGTGCCAGCAGCTTGGTCCCTAGCGCCAACGAGCAGTACTTC. Translation gives CASSLVPSANEQYF.

The table lists this clone with a few counts. J is TRBJ1-5 and V is TRBV2; 7 bases match TRBD1. The CDR3 has 13 amino acids. The germline gives CDR1 SNHLY, CDR2 FYNNEI. Trimming cost V 6 bases and J 5 bases; bases outside gene matches: 4. CDR3 region: CASRAGGYQPQHF. Here the CDR3 DNA reads TGTGCCAGCAGGGCAGGGGGATATCAGCCCCAGCATTTT. Supplemented by reference TRBV2 and TRBJ1-5, the full variable domain reads EPEVTQTPSHQVTQMGQEVILRCVPISNHLYFYWYRQILGQKVEFLVSFYNNEISEKSEIFDDQFSVERPDGSNFTLKIRSTKLEDSAMYFCASRAGGYQPQHFGDGTRLSIL.

Concerning this clone: A junction end diverges from the germline sequence, so it may reflect a read error. The chain links TRBV14 to TRBJ2-7; D is undetermined. There are 11 residues in the CDR3. Germline CDR1 reads SGHDN; CDR2 reads FVKESK. The CDR3 region is CASSQDFDFCF. DNA of the CDR3: TGTGCCAGCAGCCAAGATTTTGACTTCTGCTTC.

This rearrangement joins TRBV27 to TRBJ1-1; TRBD1 is a possible D gene (6 bases). Germline lookup yields CDR1 MNHEY and CDR2 SMNVEV (reference sequence). This CDR3 is built from 14 residues. The V and J ends lost 6 bases and 1 base respectively, with 12 bases between them. DNA of the CDR3: TGTGCCAGCAGCTCCGGACAGAAGAACACTGAAGCTTTCTTT. This codes for CASSSGQKNTEAFF.

This clone was recorded only once. The genes are TRBV7-8 and TRBJ2-3, with TRBD2 matching 8 bases. The CDR3 totals 18 residues. Per the germline V gene, CDR1 is SGHVS and CDR2 is FQNEAQ. V shed 5 bases, J shed 0 bases, and the junction held 13 bases outside the gene matches. CDR3 nucleotides: TGTGCCAGCAGCCTGGGGACCGGACTAGCTCATAGCACAGATACGCAGTATTTT. Its translation: CASSLGTGLAHSTDTQYF. Together with reference TRBV7-8 and TRBJ2-3, the CDR3 gives the full variable domain: GAGVSQSPRYKVAKRGQDVALRCDPISGHVSLFWYQQALGQGPEFLTYFQNEAQLDKSGLPSDRFFAERPEGSVSTLKIQRTQQEDSAVYLCASSLGTGLAHSTDTQYFGPGTRLTVL.

This chain uses TRBV7-2 with TRBJ1-1, with D possibly being TRBD1 (5 bases). Trimming left V 1 base short and J 3 bases short, with 9 bases between. CDR1 SGHTA and CDR2 FQGNSA come from the germline V gene. The CDR3 runs 14 residues. CDR3 sequence (DNA): TGTGCCAGCAGCTTAGACAGGTCCTACACTGAAGCTTTCTTT. Amino acids: CASSLDRSYTEAFF. Full variable domain (remainder filled in from reference TRBV7-2 and TRBJ1-1): GAGVSQSPSNKVTEKGKDVELRCDPISGHTALYWYRQSLGQGLEFLIYFQGNSAPDKSGLPSDRFSAERTGGSVSTLTIQRTQQEDSAVYLCASSLDRSYTEAFFGQGTRLTVV.

The chain is built from TRBV30 and TRBJ2-7, with 7 bases aligning to TRBD2. V lost 2 bases, J lost 1 base, and 8 bases stayed unmatched. Per germline, CDR1 GTSNPN and CDR2 SVGIG (reference sequence). This CDR3 has 15 residues. The CDR3 coding sequence is TGTGCCTGGAGTCCAGGGCTAGCGGTTTCCTACGAGCAGTACTTC. This codes for CAWSPGLAVSYEQYF. Variable domain in full (rest from reference TRBV30 and TRBJ2-7): SQTIHQWPATLVQPVGSPLSLECTVEGTSNPNLYWYRQAAGRGLQLLFYSVGIGQISSEVPQNLSASRPQDRQFILSSKKLLLSDSGFYLCAWSPGLAVSYEQYFGPGTRLTVT.

The chain employs TRBV9 and TRBJ1-2, with TRBD1 matching over 7 bases. The V gene's germline CDR1 is SGDLS and CDR2 YYNGEE. Unmatched junction bases numbered 11, after V lost 4 bases and J lost 8 bases. The CDR3 sequence is 14 residues long. The CDR3 is CASSLRTGERGYTF. The CDR3 region has the DNA TGTGCCAGCAGCCTTCGGACAGGCGAGAGGGGCTACACCTTC.

V is TRBV18 and J is TRBJ2-3; D call uncertain. V lost 0 bases and J 0 bases, leaving 4 bases between the germline ends. The length of the CDR3 is 14 residues. Germline CDR1 reads KGHSH; CDR2 reads LQKENI. As DNA, the CDR3 is TGTGCCAGCTCACCACCGTCGAGCACAGATACGCAGTATTTT. Amino acid sequence: CASSPPSSTDTQYF.

Worth noting for this clone: Additional DNA sequences in this sample encode the identical CDR3. The chain combines TRBV25-1 with TRBJ2-5; 7 bases agree with TRBD2. The CDR3 is 15 residues long. Trimming took 3 bases from V and 1 from J; bases not matched to a gene: 5. The germline CDR1 and CDR2 sequences are MGHDK and SYGVNS. As DNA, the CDR3 is TGTGCCAGCAGTGACGGGACGGGGGGCCAAGAGACCCAGTACTTC. It is translated as CASSDGTGGQETQYF.

The chain recombines TRBV10-3 with TRBJ2-2; no reliable D call. With 6 bases removed from V and 5 bases from J, the gap between germline ends came to 4 bases. The germline CDR1 and CDR2 sequences are ENHRY and SYGVKD. This CDR3 is built from 11 residues. CDR3 nucleotides: TGTGCCATCAGCCCAACCGGGGAGCTGTTTTTT. It specifies CAISPTGELFF.

V usage is TRBV15 and J usage is TRBJ2-7, with D uncertain. The CDR3 runs to 14 residues. The V end was cut by 0 bases, the J end by 6 bases, with 12 bases between. Germline loops: CDR1 LNHNV, CDR2 YYDKDF (reference sequence). The CDR3 DNA sequence: TGTGCCACCAGCAGAGAAGTAGTGACGGGCGAGCAGTACTTC. This encodes CATSREVVTGEQYF.

The J gene is TRBJ1-1, the V gene TRBV7-2; 8 nucleotides agree with TRBD1. CDR1 and CDR2 from the germline V gene are SGHTA and FQGNSA. The length of the CDR3 is 13 residues. Trimming removed 5 bases from V and 3 bases from J; junction bases left unmatched: 2. The CDR3 region has the DNA TGTGCCAGCAGCCCACAGGGGGACACTGAAGCTTTCTTT. Amino acid sequence: CASSPQGDTEAFF. The entire variable domain, with the rest obtained from reference TRBV7-2 and TRBJ1-1, is as follows: GAGVSQSPSNKVTEKGKDVELRCDPISGHTALYWYRQSLGQGLEFLIYFQGNSAPDKSGLPSDRFSAERTGGSVSTLTIQRTQQEDSAVYLCASSPQGDTEAFFGQGTRLTVV.

The DNA of the CDR3 is TGCGCCAGTAGCGGGAACGGAAGGGTCACTGAAGCTTTCTTT. Its translation is CASSGNGRVTEAFF. The J gene is TRBJ1-1, the V gene TRBV10-2; D is undetermined. In germline, CDR1 is WSHSY, CDR2 SAAADI. The V end lost 9 bases, the J end lost 4 bases, and 18 bases lay between the germline ends. There are 14 residues in the CDR3.

The chain has TRBV28 and TRBJ2-7, with a tentative D call TRBD1 (7 bases). The ends were cut back, 6 bases at V and 2 bases at J, with 17 bases in the middle. The CDR3 is 15 amino acids. Germline V lookup: CDR1 MDHEN, CDR2 SYDVKM. The CDR3 sequence is CASRGTGDRTYEQYF. DNA for the CDR3: TGTGCCAGCAGGGGGACGGGGGACAGAACCTACGAGCAGTACTTC.

This clone has a handful of counts. The chain uses TRBV4-2 and TRBJ1-5; D ambiguous. V lost 0 bases, J lost 7 bases, and 19 bases lay in between. This CDR3 is built from 17 residues. Per the germline V gene, CDR1 is LGHNA and CDR2 is YNFKEQ. The CDR3 DNA sequence: TGTGCCAGCAGCCAAGATCACGTGGGCGACCCTCGGCAGCCCCAGCATTTT. Translation gives CASSQDHVGDPRQPQHF.

This clone showed up just a few times. The chain links TRBV4-3 to TRBJ2-3; 9 nucleotides line up with TRBD2. The CDR3 runs to 15 residues. The germline gives CDR1 LGHNA, CDR2 YSLEER. Trimming cost V 4 bases and J 10 bases; bases outside gene matches: 12. The CDR3 reads CASSPVAGAATAQYF. The CDR3 nucleotides read TGCGCCAGCAGCCCCGTAGCGGGAGCCGCCACCGCGCAGTATTTT.

The chain employs TRBV11-2 and TRBJ2-2, with 7 bases matching TRBD1. Trimming removed 11 bases from V and 5 bases from J; junction bases left unmatched: 11. The length of the CDR3 is 14 residues. Germline lookup yields CDR1 SGHAT and CDR2 FQNNGV. Here the CDR3 DNA reads TGTGCCCTAGGGGGCAGGGGGTTTACCGGGGAGCTGTTTTTT. Protein product: CALGGRGFTGELFF.

The chain carries TRBV30 and TRBJ1-2, with D tentatively TRBD1 (6 bases). The CDR3 has 15 residues. Between the trimmed V and J ends, which lost 1 base and 4 bases, there was a span of 16 bases. CDR1 is GTSNPN, CDR2 SVGIG, per germline (reference sequence). CDR3 DNA: TGTGCCTGGAGTGGACGGGCAGGGGACGTCTATGGCTACACCTTC. Protein sequence: CAWSGRAGDVYGYTF.